A selection of T cell receptor beta chains follows, all from one sample in a study of regulatory T cells in long-lasting Graves disease. TCRdb re-derived calls from the multiplex PCR reads in MiXCR, one entry per CDR3 protein. The sample lists around 460,000 distinct CDR3 sequences; approximately 23% were seen once. This specimen consisted of peripheral blood mononuclear cells (PBMCs), obtained when the disease was refractory, from a patient treated with antithyroid drugs. The receptors derive from a female donor with Graves disease. The conserved cysteine and the conserved F or W are not part of the CDR3 here. The D gene is left open where the match is weak. Some rows have no size entry. The others give once, few or many, or a class for an expanded clone.

cdr3_aa	clone_size	d_call	v_call	j_call
ASSYSLGNTGELF	.	.	TRBV6-5	TRBJ2-2
SGLQGQGRDEQY	.	.	TRBV20-1	TRBJ2-7
ASSLFQGSNTEAF	.	.	TRBV7-9	TRBJ1-1
ASSKTLSGTNQETQY	many	TRBD2	TRBV28	TRBJ2-5
ASSSGQGAPPDEQY	many	TRBD1	TRBV7-3	TRBJ2-7
ASSSLQGTATNEKLF	many	.	TRBV12-3/TRBV12-4	TRBJ1-4
ASNPPGTGNTGELF	many	TRBD1	TRBV6-1	TRBJ2-2
SARSDAYEQY	few	.	TRBV20-1	TRBJ2-7
AWSVPTQFGKLF	.	.	TRBV30	TRBJ1-4
AWSPRSEAF	few	.	TRBV30	TRBJ1-1
SVGTPMNTEAF	many	.	TRBV29-1	TRBJ1-1
ASSEFLTASAF	few	.	TRBV25-1	TRBJ1-1
AIRTGEVFYEQY	.	TRBD1	TRBV6-1	TRBJ2-7
ASSQASPRGHNEQF	.	.	TRBV7-2	TRBJ2-1
ASRGRVHYEQY	many	.	TRBV2	TRBJ2-7
ASSPTRSLSGNTIY	many	.	TRBV2	TRBJ1-3
AISETRNEQY	.	.	TRBV10-3	TRBJ2-7
ASSTAGRGTEAF	many	.	TRBV28	TRBJ1-1
ASSQAPGGRRETQY	.	.	TRBV14	TRBJ2-5
ATSDSYSYEQY	many	.	TRBV24-1	TRBJ2-7
ASSWDRVRNEKLF	few	TRBD1	TRBV7-8	TRBJ1-4
ASTRDHSNQPQH	many	.	TRBV12-3/TRBV12-4	TRBJ1-5
AWSGTGFQETQY	few	.	TRBV30	TRBJ2-5
VTGKRGSQETQY	many	TRBD2	TRBV27	TRBJ2-5
ASSSVGSRDEQF	.	.	TRBV6-2/TRBV6-3	TRBJ2-1
ASSNEWEASPGRETQY	few	TRBD2	TRBV6-1	TRBJ2-5
ASSHRGGQYNEQF	few	.	TRBV3-2	TRBJ2-1
AWSVTRKGYEQY	few	.	TRBV30	TRBJ2-7
ATSRDWSSGGSYEQY	.	TRBD2	TRBV15	TRBJ2-7
ASRLLASLATNEKLF	.	.	TRBV4-1	TRBJ1-4
ASIPTVRGNEQF	few	.	TRBV2	TRBJ2-1
ASSYLAGTTNEQF	.	TRBD2	TRBV6-2/TRBV6-3	TRBJ2-1
ASRGLMNTEAF	many	.	TRBV2	TRBJ1-1
ASSLVQDRGSPMGETQY	many	TRBD1	TRBV28	TRBJ2-5
ATSRDPGLADTQY	.	.	TRBV15	TRBJ2-3
ASSLDRSDQPQH	many	TRBD1	TRBV12-3/TRBV12-4	TRBJ1-5
ASSLRGGARSYEQY	.	TRBD2	TRBV28	TRBJ2-7
ASRWGGNSPLH	many	.	TRBV27	TRBJ1-6
ASRPPGTSGTTGELF	many	TRBD2	TRBV12-3/TRBV12-4	TRBJ2-2
ASSYSGLRNTEAF	many	.	TRBV6-2/TRBV6-3	TRBJ1-1
ASSYSGGSGTEAF	few	.	TRBV6-2/TRBV6-3	TRBJ1-1
ASSISKNTGELF	few	.	TRBV19	TRBJ2-2
ASSLGLRQGSHEQY	few	TRBD1	TRBV11-2	TRBJ2-7
ASMSGAHEQY	.	.	TRBV19	TRBJ2-7
ASSWGRGGQETQY	few	.	TRBV7-2	TRBJ2-5
VSSPGGARQETQY	.	TRBD2	TRBV7-2	TRBJ2-5
ASSPKGLEAAQPQETQY	many	.	TRBV27	TRBJ2-5